The 11 T cell receptor beta chains reported below all come from one sample, sequenced in a study of T cell repertoires in cytomegalovirus infection. No antigen is known for these receptors. TCRdb processed the reads anew with MiXCR; each CDR3 protein has one entry. The data show about 130,000 distinct CDR3 sequences, around 25% seen once. Sequenced sample: PBMCs, sequenced either directly or after in vitro stimulation (not recorded which). The receptor set was obtained from a human donor in good health (CMV status not recorded). Some clones in this sample may be carry-over from other donors' samples.

This clonotype was seen a few times. The chain has TRBV5-1 and TRBJ2-6; TRBD1 matches 7 bases. Unmatched junction bases numbered 4, after V lost 4 bases and J lost 0 bases. This CDR3 spans 16 amino acids. CDR1 and CDR2 (germline): SGHRS, YFSETQ. The CDR3 spells CASSPGQISGANVLTF. The DNA of the CDR3 is TGCGCCAGCAGCCCGGGACAGATCTCTGGGGCCAACGTCCTGACTTTC.

This clonotype was detected ten times or more. This chain links TRBV12-5 with TRBJ2-1, with TRBD2 matching 10 bases. V lost 1 base to trimming and J lost 2 bases; unmatched junction nucleotides: 14. The germline V gene encodes CDR1 LGHNT and CDR2 FRNRAP. There are 20 residues in the CDR3. CDR3 residues: CASGLAALAGRWGPYNEQFF. DNA of the CDR3: TGTGCTAGTGGTTTGGCGGCACTAGCGGGACGGTGGGGACCCTACAATGAGCAGTTCTTC.

The chain carries TRBV7-2 and TRBJ2-7; D is perhaps TRBD1 (6 bases). The germline V gene encodes CDR1 SGHTA and CDR2 FQGNSA. The CDR3 is 14 residues long. V dropped 2 bases and J dropped 2 bases, with 10 bases sitting between them. The CDR3 protein is CASSLNTGTYEQYF. CDR3 nucleotide sequence: TGTGCCAGCAGCTTAAACACAGGGACCTACGAGCAGTACTTC.

This clonotype was recorded at least ten times. This rearrangement joins TRBV27 to TRBJ2-7, with a tentative D call TRBD1 (5 bases). V shed 4 bases and J shed 4 bases, with 17 bases lying between them. This CDR3 contains 15 residues. Germline lookup yields CDR1 MNHEY and CDR2 SMNVEV (reference sequence). In DNA, the CDR3 is TGTGCCAGCAGTTCCGTATTAGGGGTAGGGTACGAGCAGTACTTC. Its translation is CASSSVLGVGYEQYF.

This clonotype was observed many times. The CDR3 loop is CASSLGVDTEAFF. Written as DNA, the CDR3 is TGTGCCAGCAGTTTAGGGGTAGACACTGAAGCTTTCTTT. The chain combines TRBV12-3 or TRBV12-4 with TRBJ1-1; D gene uncertain. Trimming took off 1 base at V and 3 bases at J, with 6 bases between the two ends. The CDR3 length is 13 residues.

V gene TRBV12-3 or TRBV12-4 combines with J gene TRBJ2-1; 7 positions match TRBD1. The V segment lost 3 bases and the J segment 7 bases; nucleotides outside the gene matches: 9. CDR3 length: 15 residues. The CDR3 sequence is CASSFGDREANEQFF. The CDR3 DNA sequence: TGTGCCAGCAGTTTCGGCGACAGGGAAGCGAATGAGCAGTTCTTC.

This clonotype was counted at least ten times. V is TRBV7-2 and J is TRBJ2-6; D may correspond to TRBD1 or TRBD2 (5 bases each). Germline CDR1 is SGHTA and CDR2 is FQGNSA. The CDR3 consists of 17 residues. Trimming took 1 base from V and 0 from J, leaving 10 bases between them. For the CDR3, the DNA is TGTGCCAGCAGCTTAGTGGGGACCAACTCTGGGGCCAACGTCCTGACTTTC. It yields the protein CASSLVGTNSGANVLTF.

The V and J genes are TRBV5-1 and TRBJ2-1, with TRBD2 identical over 12 bases. Germline V gene sequence: CDR1 SGHRS, CDR2 YFSETQ. The CDR3 consists of 16 residues. The J segment lost 4 bases and the V segment lost 3 bases, leaving 5 bases of the junction unmatched. CDR3: CASSSLAGGEYNEQFF. DNA for the CDR3: TGCGCCAGCAGCTCACTAGCGGGAGGCGAGTACAATGAGCAGTTCTTC.

The sample holds a few counts of this clonotype. The chain combines TRBV20-1 with TRBJ1-1, with 9 bases identical to TRBD1. The CDR3 totals 16 residues. J gave up 1 base and V 3 bases, and 9 bases lay outside the gene matches. Germline V gives CDR1 DFQATT, CDR2 SNEGSKA (reference sequence). The CDR3: CSARWDRVEKNTEAFF. The CDR3 coding sequence is TGCAGTGCTAGGTGGGACAGGGTGGAAAAGAACACTGAAGCTTTCTTT.

The sample holds a few counts of this clonotype. The V gene is TRBV29-1, the J gene TRBJ2-3; 9 bases fit TRBD2. Germline V lookup: CDR1 SQVTM, CDR2 ANQGSEA. CDR3 length: 14 residues. With 3 bases clipped from V and 0 bases from J, the junction kept 1 base outside the gene matches. The CDR3 region is CSVETSGSTDTQYF. CDR3 DNA: TGCAGCGTTGAGACTAGCGGAAGCACAGATACGCAGTATTTT.

This clonotype was observed a few times. The rearrangement uses TRBV19 and TRBJ2-2; D may correspond to TRBD1 or TRBD2 (5 bases each). CDR1 and CDR2 (germline): LNHDA, SQIVND (reference sequence). The CDR3 consists of 15 residues. V was clipped by 9 bases and J by 0 bases, with 14 bases between them. The CDR3 reads CASRPGTTNTGELFF. The DNA of the CDR3 is TGTGCCAGCCGCCCCGGGACGACGAACACCGGGGAGCTGTTTTTT.